The 8 T cell receptor beta chains reported below all come from one sample, sequenced in a study of identical twins. One entry per CDR3 protein results from TCRdb running MiXCR on the 5' RACE reads. The sample has approximately 690,000 distinct CDR3 sequences, 6% to 6.5% seen once. The source material was naive T cells sorted from blood. The origin of the receptors is a young man in good health.

The V gene is TRBV7-9, the J gene TRBJ2-1; 13 nucleotides match TRBD2. Germline V CDR1 and CDR2: SEHNR, FQNEAQ (reference sequence). CDR3 size: 15 residues. J lost 8 bases, V lost 4 bases, and 5 bases had no gene match. The CDR3 sequence: CASSSGLAGDYEQFF. The CDR3 nucleotides read TGTGCCAGCAGCTCCGGACTAGCGGGAGATTATGAGCAGTTCTTC. The complete variable domain, with remaining parts taken from reference TRBV7-9 and TRBJ2-1, reads DTGVSQNPRHKITKRGQNVTFRCDPISEHNRLYWYRQTLGQGPEFLTYFQNEAQLEKSRLLSDRFSAERPKGSFSTLEIQRTEQGDSAMYLCASSSGLAGDYEQFFGPGTRLTVL.

This clonotype was found many times. This sequence joins TRBV5-1 and TRBJ2-1; 7 positions agree with TRBD1. This CDR3 is 14 amino acids long. Germline V gene data show CDR1 as SGHRS and CDR2 as YFSETQ. Unmatched junction bases numbered 9, after V lost 7 bases and J lost 5 bases. The DNA for the CDR3 is TGCGCCAGCCTACCATTTCAGGGGGACAATGAGCAGTTCTTC. Residues: CASLPFQGDNEQFF.

Ten or more counts support this clonotype. The chain combines TRBV12-3 or TRBV12-4 with TRBJ2-4; 10 bases are a match to TRBD2. Losses at the gene ends were 6 bases for V and 0 bases for J; bases not matched to a gene: 5. This CDR3 is built from 16 residues. The CDR3 sequence is CASSPRLAGAKNIQYF. The CDR3 bases are TGTGCCAGCAGCCCTAGACTAGCGGGAGCCAAAAACATTCAGTACTTC.

There are a few counts of this clonotype. V usage is TRBV24-1 and J usage is TRBJ2-1; the match to TRBD2 covers 10 bases. Germline V gene data show CDR1 as KGHDR and CDR2 as SFDVKD. The CDR3 length is 13 residues. The V gene end was trimmed by 7 bases and the J gene end by 7 bases; junction bases not matched to a gene: 3. CDR3 residues: CATRASGRNEQFF. The CDR3 DNA follows: TGTGCCACCAGGGCTAGCGGGAGAAATGAGCAGTTCTTC.

The gene calls are TRBV30 and TRBJ2-1; no reliable D call. Germline assignment: CDR1 GTSNPN and CDR2 SVGIG (reference sequence). CDR3 size: 12 residues. Between the trimmed V and J ends, which lost 5 bases and 7 bases, there was a span of 12 bases. As DNA, the CDR3 is TGTGCCTGGCAGGCAGGCTCGAATGAGCAGTTCTTC. It specifies CAWQAGSNEQFF.

The V gene is TRBV11-2, the J gene TRBJ2-3; possible D gene TRBD2, 6 bases. Germline V gene data show CDR1 as SGHAT and CDR2 as FQNNGV. This CDR3 has 17 amino acids. V dropped 3 bases and J dropped 2 bases, with 18 bases sitting between them. In nucleotides, the CDR3 is TGTGCCAGCAGCTTTTCACAGTGGCGGGGTCTCACAGATACGCAGTATTTT. Amino acid sequence: CASSFSQWRGLTDTQYF.

In its sample, this clonotype was seen many times. This chain's CDR3 is CSAPTGLAGEVFF. The CDR3 DNA sequence: TGCAGTGCCCCCACGGGACTAGCGGGAGAAGTGTTCTTC. The rearrangement uses TRBV20-1 and TRBJ2-1; 14 nucleotides agree with TRBD2. J gave up 15 bases and V 6 bases, and 10 bases lay outside the gene matches. From germline, CDR1 is DFQATT and CDR2 SNEGSKA (reference sequence). The CDR3 has 13 amino acids.

This clonotype has only a few counts. The chain uses TRBV4-1 and TRBJ2-1, with 7 bases lining up with TRBD2. This CDR3 has 13 residues. Germline CDR1 reads MGHRA; CDR2 reads YSYEKL. V lost 3 bases, J lost 10 bases, and 6 bases stayed unmatched. The CDR3 coding sequence is TGCGCCAGCAGCCATCCGAGCGGGGAAGAGCAGTTCTTC. Its translation is CASSHPSGEEQFF.